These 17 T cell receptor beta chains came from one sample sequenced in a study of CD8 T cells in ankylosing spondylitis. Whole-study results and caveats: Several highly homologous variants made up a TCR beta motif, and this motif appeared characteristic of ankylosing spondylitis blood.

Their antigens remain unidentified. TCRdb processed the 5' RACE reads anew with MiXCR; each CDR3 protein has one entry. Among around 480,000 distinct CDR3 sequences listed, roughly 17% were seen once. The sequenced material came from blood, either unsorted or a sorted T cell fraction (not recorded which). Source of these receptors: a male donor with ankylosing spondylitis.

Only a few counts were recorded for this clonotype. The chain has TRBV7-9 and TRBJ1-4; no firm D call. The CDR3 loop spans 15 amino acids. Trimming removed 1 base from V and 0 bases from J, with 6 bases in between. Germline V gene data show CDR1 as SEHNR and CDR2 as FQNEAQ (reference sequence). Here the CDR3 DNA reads TGTGCCAGCAGCTTAGGGGGATCAACTAATGAAAAACTGTTTTTT. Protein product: CASSLGGSTNEKLFF.

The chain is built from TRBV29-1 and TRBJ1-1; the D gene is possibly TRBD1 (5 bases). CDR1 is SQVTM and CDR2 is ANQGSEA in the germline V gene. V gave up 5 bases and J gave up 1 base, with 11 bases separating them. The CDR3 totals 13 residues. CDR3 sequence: CSVNRSPNTEAFF. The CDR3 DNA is TGCAGCGTTAACAGGTCCCCGAACACTGAAGCTTTCTTT.

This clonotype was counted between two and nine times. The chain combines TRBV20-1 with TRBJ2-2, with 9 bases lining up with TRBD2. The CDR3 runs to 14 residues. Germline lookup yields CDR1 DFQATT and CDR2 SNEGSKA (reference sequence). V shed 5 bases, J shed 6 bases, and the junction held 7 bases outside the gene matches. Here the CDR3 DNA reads TGCAGTGCTGATAATGCGGGAGGGCCCGGGGAGCTGTTTTTT. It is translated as CSADNAGGPGELFF.

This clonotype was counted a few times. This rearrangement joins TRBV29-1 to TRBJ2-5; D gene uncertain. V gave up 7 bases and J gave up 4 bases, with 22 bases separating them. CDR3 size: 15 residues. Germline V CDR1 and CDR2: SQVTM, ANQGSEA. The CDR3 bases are TGCAGCGCGAGAGGACGGGCCAGAGATCGAGAGACCCAGTACTTC. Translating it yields CSARGRARDRETQYF.

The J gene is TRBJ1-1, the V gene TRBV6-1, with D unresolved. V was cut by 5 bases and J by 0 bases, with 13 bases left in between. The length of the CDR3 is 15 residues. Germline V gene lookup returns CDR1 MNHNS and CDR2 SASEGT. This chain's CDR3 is CASSKDTLMNTEAFF. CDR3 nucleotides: TGTGCCAGCAGTAAAGACACCCTCATGAACACTGAAGCTTTCTTT.

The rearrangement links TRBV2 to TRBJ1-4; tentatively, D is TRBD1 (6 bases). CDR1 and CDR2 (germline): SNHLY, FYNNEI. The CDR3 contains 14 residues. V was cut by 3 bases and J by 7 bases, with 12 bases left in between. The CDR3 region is CASSDQGKGEKLFF. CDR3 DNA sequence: TGTGCCAGCAGTGACCAGGGGAAGGGTGAAAAACTGTTTTTT.

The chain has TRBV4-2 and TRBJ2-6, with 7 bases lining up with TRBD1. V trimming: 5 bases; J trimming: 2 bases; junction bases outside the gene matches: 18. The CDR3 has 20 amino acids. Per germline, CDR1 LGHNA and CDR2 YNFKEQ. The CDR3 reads CASSKLTGTITQTGANVLTF. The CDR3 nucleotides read TGTGCCAGCAGCAAACTGACAGGGACGATTACGCAGACTGGGGCCAACGTCCTGACTTTC.

The chain's CDR3 is CASSQDSWSSYNEQFF. The CDR3 DNA follows: TGTGCCAGCAGCCAAGATTCGTGGAGCTCCTACAATGAGCAGTTCTTC. The chain combines TRBV4-2 with TRBJ2-1; D is undetermined. CDR1 and CDR2 (germline): LGHNA, YNFKEQ. The CDR3 loop spans 16 amino acids. V dropped 0 bases and J dropped 0 bases, with 9 bases sitting between them.

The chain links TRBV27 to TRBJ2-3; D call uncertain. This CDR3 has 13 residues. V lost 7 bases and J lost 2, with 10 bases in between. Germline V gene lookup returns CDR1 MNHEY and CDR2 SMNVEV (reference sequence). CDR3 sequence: CASNSGNTDTQYF. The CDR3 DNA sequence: TGTGCCAGCAATTCGGGTAACACAGATACGCAGTATTTT.

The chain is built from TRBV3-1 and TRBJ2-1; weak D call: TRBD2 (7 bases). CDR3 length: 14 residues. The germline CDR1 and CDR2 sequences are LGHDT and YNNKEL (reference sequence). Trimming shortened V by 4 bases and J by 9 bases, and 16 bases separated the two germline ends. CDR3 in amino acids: CASSLQGGGSEQFF. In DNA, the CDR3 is TGTGCCAGCAGCCTCCAGGGCGGGGGCAGTGAGCAGTTCTTC.

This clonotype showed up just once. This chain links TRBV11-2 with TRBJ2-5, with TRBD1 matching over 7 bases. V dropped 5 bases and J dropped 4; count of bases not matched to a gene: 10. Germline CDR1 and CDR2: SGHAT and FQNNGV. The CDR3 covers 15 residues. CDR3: CASSPGQASGETQYF. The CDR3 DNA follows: TGTGCCAGCAGCCCAGGACAGGCCTCGGGAGAGACCCAGTACTTC.

The chain's CDR3 is CSASQNPGQPQETQYF. The CDR3 bases are TGCAGTGCTAGTCAAAATCCGGGACAGCCACAAGAGACCCAGTACTTC. The chain uses TRBV20-1 and TRBJ2-5, with 7 positions matching TRBD1. The CDR3 is 16 amino acids. Trimming at V came to 3 bases and at J to 2 bases, leaving 12 bases not matched to a gene. Germline assignment: CDR1 DFQATT and CDR2 SNEGSKA (reference sequence).

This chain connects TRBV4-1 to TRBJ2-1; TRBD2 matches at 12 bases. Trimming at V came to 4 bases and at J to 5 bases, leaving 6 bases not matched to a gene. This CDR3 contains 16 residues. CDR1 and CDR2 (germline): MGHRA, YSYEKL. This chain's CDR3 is CASSLPLAGGNNEQFF. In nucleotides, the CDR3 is TGCGCCAGCAGCCTCCCACTAGCGGGGGGAAACAATGAGCAGTTCTTC.

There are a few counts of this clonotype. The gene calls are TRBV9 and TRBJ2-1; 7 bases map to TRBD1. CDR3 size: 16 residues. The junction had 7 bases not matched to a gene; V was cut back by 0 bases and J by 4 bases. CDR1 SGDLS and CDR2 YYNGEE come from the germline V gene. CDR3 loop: CASSVEGTASYNEQFF. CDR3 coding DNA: TGTGCCAGCAGCGTAGAAGGGACAGCGTCTTACAATGAGCAGTTCTTC.

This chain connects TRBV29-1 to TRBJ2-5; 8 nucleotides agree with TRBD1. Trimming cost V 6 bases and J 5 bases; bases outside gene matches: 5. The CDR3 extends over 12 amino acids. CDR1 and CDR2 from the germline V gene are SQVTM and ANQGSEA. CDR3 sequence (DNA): TGCAGCGTCGGACAGGGCCGGGAGACCCAGTACTTC. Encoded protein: CSVGQGRETQYF.

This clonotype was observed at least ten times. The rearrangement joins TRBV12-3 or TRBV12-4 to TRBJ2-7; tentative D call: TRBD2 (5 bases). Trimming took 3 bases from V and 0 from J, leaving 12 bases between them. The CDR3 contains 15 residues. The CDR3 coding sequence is TGTGCCAGCAGTTTGGAAGCGGTGAGCTCCTACGAGCAGTACTTC. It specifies CASSLEAVSSYEQYF.

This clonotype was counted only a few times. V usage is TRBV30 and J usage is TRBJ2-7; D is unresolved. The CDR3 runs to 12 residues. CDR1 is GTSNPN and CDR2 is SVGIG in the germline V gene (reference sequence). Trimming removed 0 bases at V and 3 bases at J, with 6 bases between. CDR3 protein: CAWSVGVYEQYF. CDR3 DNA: TGTGCCTGGAGTGTCGGAGTCTACGAGCAGTACTTC.